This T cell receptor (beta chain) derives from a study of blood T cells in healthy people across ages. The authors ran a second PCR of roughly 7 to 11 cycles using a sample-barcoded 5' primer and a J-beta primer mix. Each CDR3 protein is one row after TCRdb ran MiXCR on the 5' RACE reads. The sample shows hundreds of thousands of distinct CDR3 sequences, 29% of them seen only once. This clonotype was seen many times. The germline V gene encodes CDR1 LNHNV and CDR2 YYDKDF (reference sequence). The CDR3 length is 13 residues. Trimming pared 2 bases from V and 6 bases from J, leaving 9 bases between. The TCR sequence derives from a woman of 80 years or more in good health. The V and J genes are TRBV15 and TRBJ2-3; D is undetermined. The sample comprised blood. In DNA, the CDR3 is TGTGCCACCAGCAGAAGAGAGAGTGATACGCAGTATTTT. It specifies CATSRRESDTQYF. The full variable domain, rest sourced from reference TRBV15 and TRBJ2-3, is DAMVIQNPRYQVTQFGKPVTLSCSQTLNHNVMYWYQQKSSQAPKLLFHYYDKDFNNEADTPDNFQSRRPNTSFCFLDIRSPGLGDTAMYLCATSRRESDTQYFGPGTRLTVL.